The 26 T cell receptor beta chains listed next were all sequenced from one sample in a study of T cell responses to AZD1222 COVID-19 vaccine. Assay used: immunoSEQ multiplex PCR; TCRdb lists only in-frame clones, some missing. The table includes under 200,000 clones, about 94% detected once. The specimen was peripheral blood, collected on day 0 of AZD1222 vaccination. These receptors came from an adult in good health.

The CDR3 region is CSVMNTEAFF. The CDR3 nucleotides read TGCAGCGTAATGAACACTGAAGCTTTCTTT. The chain joins TRBV29-1 to TRBJ1-1; D gene unclear. V shed 6 bases and J shed 0 bases, with 2 bases lying between them. From germline, CDR1 is SQVTM and CDR2 ANQGSEA. The CDR3 covers 10 residues.

The chain has TRBV7-8 and TRBJ2-1; D is possibly TRBD1 (5 bases). The germline CDR1 and CDR2 sequences are SGHVS and FQNEAQ. This CDR3 is built from 14 residues. Between the trimmed V and J ends, which lost 5 bases and 9 bases, there was a span of 17 bases. The CDR3 DNA reads as TGTGCCAGCAGCGCGGCCCGCCCAGGGATTGAGCAGTTCTTC. It codes for CASSAARPGIEQFF.

The chain links TRBV5-4 to TRBJ1-4, with a possible D match to TRBD1 (6 bases). CDR3 length equals 15 residues. The V end was cut by 4 bases, the J end by 5 bases, with 15 bases between. Per germline, CDR1 SGHNT and CDR2 YYREEE (reference sequence). The CDR3 loop reads CASSPVGAGNEKLFF. In DNA form, the CDR3 reads TGTGCCAGCAGCCCGGTGGGGGCCGGGAATGAAAAACTGTTTTTT.

The V and J genes are TRBV21-1 and TRBJ2-1; no check of the table's D call, TRBD2, against the DNA was made. TRBV21-1 is annotated as a pseudogene. The CDR3 extends over 21 amino acids. CDR3 coding DNA: TGTGCCAGCAGCAAACAGGATAGCGGGGTTTCGGTTTATAGCTCCTACAATGAGCAGTTCTTC. Amino acids: CASSKQDSGVSVYSSYNEQFF.

The V gene is TRBV30, the J gene TRBJ1-4, with TRBD1 matching 8 bases. The ends lost 7 bases at V and 8 bases at J; junction bases unmatched: 9. This CDR3 region has 13 residues. Germline V gene data show CDR1 as GTSNPN and CDR2 as SVGIG (reference sequence). The CDR3 DNA is TGTGCCTTGAGACAGGGGTTAGTCGAAAAACTGTTTTTT. Translated: CALRQGLVEKLFF.

J is TRBJ1-2 and V is TRBV6-5; weak D call: TRBD1 (5 bases). V shed 7 bases and J shed 7 bases, with 13 bases lying between them. Germline CDR1 is MNHEY and CDR2 is SVGAGI. The CDR3 covers 12 residues. This chain's CDR3 is CASTTAGGGYTF. CDR3 sequence (DNA): TGTGCCAGCACCACGGCCGGGGGTGGCTACACCTTC.

The chain joins TRBV9 to TRBJ2-1; TRBD2 aligns across 7 bases. In germline, CDR1 is SGDLS, CDR2 YYNGEE. The CDR3 consists of 13 residues. After removal of 6 bases from V and 8 bases from J, the junction contained 8 bases not matched to a gene. The CDR3 sequence is CASMGLFSDEQFF. The CDR3 DNA sequence: TGTGCCAGCATGGGACTATTTAGCGATGAGCAGTTCTTC.

This clone appeared once. This sequence joins TRBV12-3 or TRBV12-4 and TRBJ2-3, with unresolved D. V shed 3 bases and J shed 7 bases, with 8 bases lying between them. The CDR3 loop spans 12 amino acids. CDR3 nucleotide sequence: TGTGCCAGCAGTTTTGTACAAAATACGCAGTATTTT. It translates to CASSFVQNTQYF.

The V call is TRBV21-1, the J call TRBJ1-1. TRBV21-1 is marked as a pseudogene. The CDR3 runs to 13 residues. CDR3 nucleotides: TGTGCCAGCAGCAAGGAGGAGAACACTGAAGCTTTCTTT. It translates to CASSKEENTEAFF.

This clone was detected only once. J is TRBJ1-5 and V is TRBV28; D might be TRBD1 (6 bases). V lost 5 bases, J lost 3 bases, and 20 bases lay in between. Germline-derived CDR1 and CDR2 are MDHEN and SYDVKM. The CDR3 spans 17 residues. The DNA for the CDR3 is TGTGCCAGCAGTGAGAATACAGGGATCCCCCACAATCAGCCCCAGCATTTT. Its translation: CASSENTGIPHNQPQHF.

V gene TRBV15 combines with J gene TRBJ1-2; D ambiguous. Germline loops: CDR1 LNHNV, CDR2 YYDKDF (reference sequence). This CDR3 is 13 amino acids long. Between the trimmed V and J ends, which lost 5 bases and 7 bases, there was a span of 14 bases. Written as DNA, the CDR3 is TGTGCCACCAGCGAACAAGGGCGATCTGGCTACACCTTC. It is translated as CATSEQGRSGYTF.

The gene calls are TRBV9 and TRBJ2-7; D is possibly TRBD1 (5 bases). The CDR3 spans 16 residues. CDR1 is SGDLS, CDR2 YYNGEE, per germline. V lost 0 bases, J lost 2 bases, and 15 bases lay in between. This CDR3 is CASSVGVGVYPYEQYF. CDR3 nucleotide sequence: TGTGCCAGCAGCGTAGGGGTAGGGGTTTACCCCTACGAGCAGTACTTC.

CDR3 in amino acids: CASSQGLAGYEQYF. The CDR3 coding sequence is TGTGCCAGCAGCCAGGGACTAGCGGGGTACGAGCAGTACTTC. V gene TRBV3-1 (or the pseudogene TRBV3-2) combines with J gene TRBJ2-7; 13 bases agree with TRBD2. Germline V gene data show CDR1 as LGHDT and CDR2 as YNNKEL (reference sequence). The junction had 0 bases not matched to a gene; V was cut back by 3 bases and J by 4 bases. This CDR3 is 14 amino acids long.

This chain links TRBV28 with TRBJ2-1; D is perhaps TRBD1 (6 bases). CDR1 is MDHEN and CDR2 is SYDVKM in the germline V gene. Trimming shortened V by 5 bases and J by 3 bases, and 14 bases separated the two germline ends. The CDR3 runs 15 residues. The CDR3: CASSPQGSIYNEQFF. In nucleotides, the CDR3 is TGTGCCAGCAGTCCACAGGGCTCTATCTACAATGAGCAGTTCTTC.

This chain joins TRBV27 and TRBJ1-3; possible D gene TRBD1, 6 bases. Germline values: CDR1 MNHEY, CDR2 SMNVEV (reference sequence). The CDR3 is made up of 16 amino acids. V gave up 2 bases and J gave up 5 bases, with 16 bases separating them. Here the CDR3 DNA reads TGTGCCAGCAGTTTAGAGGTGTCAGGGGCCCGAAACACCATATATTTT. It encodes CASSLEVSGARNTIYF.

The genes are TRBV7-9 and TRBJ1-2, with D perhaps TRBD1 (6 bases). The germline V gene has CDR1 SEHNR and CDR2 FQNEAQ (reference sequence). Trimming pared 3 bases from V and 5 bases from J, leaving 10 bases between. CDR3 length: 13 amino acids. The CDR3 spells CASSFDRTYGYTF. As DNA, the CDR3 is TGTGCCAGCAGCTTTGACAGGACGTATGGCTACACCTTC.

This chain uses TRBV18 with TRBJ1-6, with D possibly being TRBD1 (5 bases). Per germline, CDR1 KGHSH and CDR2 LQKENI. Trimming removed 3 bases at V and 10 bases at J, with 19 bases between. This CDR3 has 16 residues. This CDR3 is CASSPKDAEPGSPLHF. The CDR3 DNA sequence: TGTGCCAGCTCACCCAAAGACGCAGAGCCAGGGTCACCCCTCCACTTT. Complete variable domain (other parts from reference TRBV18 and TRBJ1-6): NAGVMQNPRHLVRRRGQEARLRCSPMKGHSHVYWYRQLPEEGLKFMVYLQKENIIDESGMPKERFSAEFPKEGPSILRIQQVVRGDSAAYFCASSPKDAEPGSPLHFGNGTRLTVT.

The chain joins TRBV6-5 to TRBJ2-7; 11 bases fit TRBD2. Per the germline V gene, CDR1 is MNHEY and CDR2 is SVGAGI. J lost 6 bases, V lost 6 bases, and 10 bases had no gene match. This CDR3 region has 15 residues. The CDR3 loop is CASSPVTSGSGEQYF. DNA for the CDR3: TGTGCCAGCAGCCCCGTAACTAGCGGGAGCGGCGAGCAGTACTTC.

J is TRBJ1-1 and V is TRBV19, with D tentatively TRBD1 (5 bases). CDR3 size: 15 residues. V lost 3 bases to trimming and J lost 5 bases, with 16 bases between them. Germline V lookup: CDR1 LNHDA, CDR2 SQIVND (reference sequence). CDR3 loop: CASSISGARGTEAFF. DNA for the CDR3: TGTGCCAGTAGTATCTCCGGGGCCCGGGGGACTGAAGCTTTCTTT.

The chain employs TRBV21-1 and TRBJ2-1. TRBV21-1 is a pseudogene segment. This CDR3 has 14 amino acids. The chain's CDR3 is CASNGQVRYNEQFF. Written as DNA, the CDR3 is TGTGCCAGCAATGGGCAGGTGAGGTACAATGAGCAGTTCTTC.

The chain has TRBV10-2 and TRBJ2-7; maybe TRBD1 (6 bases). The CDR3 consists of 13 residues. The germline V gene has CDR1 WSHSY and CDR2 SAAADI. V was shortened by 8 bases and J by 1 base, with 12 bases between the two germline ends. Here the CDR3 DNA reads TGCGCCAGCCGGGCAGGGGCATCCTACGAGCAGTACTTC. Translated: CASRAGASYEQYF.

In this sample, this clone turned up once. V is TRBV6-2 or TRBV6-3 and J is TRBJ2-7, with TRBD2 matching 11 bases. This CDR3 has 17 amino acids. Germline CDR1 MNHEY, CDR2 SVGEGT. J was trimmed by 2 bases and V by 0 bases; bases with no gene match: 6. CDR3 sequence: CASSYSGTSGITYEQYF. CDR3 sequence (DNA): TGTGCCAGCAGTTACTCGGGGACTAGCGGTATAACCTACGAGCAGTACTTC.

The gene calls are TRBV3-1 (or the pseudogene TRBV3-2) and TRBJ2-2; D gene ambiguous. V was cut by 1 base and J by 0 bases, with 9 bases left in between. Germline CDR1 is LGHDT and CDR2 is YNNKEL (reference sequence). This CDR3 has 16 amino acids. CDR3 sequence: CASSQVVTTNTGELFF. CDR3 nucleotide sequence: TGTGCCAGCAGCCAAGTGGTAACTACGAACACCGGGGAGCTGTTTTTT.

The chain recombines TRBV10-2 with TRBJ1-2; the D gene is possibly TRBD1 (6 bases). V lost 7 bases and J lost 7, with 19 bases in between. From germline, CDR1 is WSHSY and CDR2 SAAADI. The CDR3 is made up of 14 amino acids. The CDR3 region has the DNA TGCGCCAGCATCCCTGGGACACTGGGTGGTGGCTACACCTTC. Translated: CASIPGTLGGGYTF.

The V gene is TRBV6-5, the J gene TRBJ2-7; TRBD1 matches at 10 bases. After removal of 10 bases from V and 5 bases from J, the junction contained 11 bases not matched to a gene. The length of the CDR3 is 14 residues. Germline-derived CDR1 and CDR2 are MNHEY and SVGAGI. The CDR3 coding sequence is TGTGCCACCCAACCGGGGACAGGGGTTCACGAGCAGTACTTC. It codes for CATQPGTGVHEQYF.

The DNA for the CDR3 is TGTGCCAGCTCACCAGGAGAGGACAGGGGTTTGAGGTTCTTC. Its translation is CASSPGEDRGLRFF. This chain joins TRBV18 and TRBJ2-1, with TRBD1 matching over 9 bases. The J segment lost 15 bases and the V segment lost 2 bases, leaving 11 bases of the junction unmatched. The CDR3 is 14 residues long. Germline CDR1 reads KGHSH; CDR2 reads LQKENI.